This T cell receptor beta chain was found in a study of T cells after yellow fever vaccination. In the study overall: Fractions with few cells were prepared using SMART-Seq v4 Ultra Low Input. Study conclusions and caveats: It was a small share of clonotypes that appeared in both CD4 and CD8 compartments. Clones that expanded after primary vaccination mostly reappeared after the booster (roughly 96% CD4, 88% CD8).

CDR3 length equals 16 residues. The germline V and J ends were trimmed by 0 bases and 0 bases, with 10 bases remaining between them. Germline CDR1 reads LGHDT; CDR2 reads YNNKEL (reference sequence). Template switching with 5'RACE generated the TCR cDNA and added a universal primer site and UMIs. One entry per CDR3 protein, called by TCRdb with MiXCR from the 5' RACE reads. The sample records 60,000 to 95,000 distinct CDR3 sequences, under 9.5% being singletons. A remark on this clonotype: Its antigen is not identified.

This sequence originates from a man younger than 35 who received the YFV17D yellow fever vaccine. The chain carries TRBV3-1 and TRBJ2-3, with D possibly being TRBD2 (6 bases). The sequencing used CD8+ T cells sorted from PBMCs, collected around 10 days after the first yellow fever vaccination. CDR3 region: CASSQETSRSTDTQYF. The DNA of the CDR3 is TGTGCCAGCAGCCAAGAAACTAGCCGCAGCACAGATACGCAGTATTTT.